This TCR beta chain was recorded in a study of blood T cell repertoires in COVID-19. TCRdb's copy holds only in-frame clones and misses some; the assay was immunoSEQ multiplex PCR. The sample carries some 460,000 clones, around 89% recorded once. Germline loops: CDR1 MGHRA, CDR2 YSYEKL. This CDR3 is 16 amino acids long. Trimming left V 4 bases short and J 9 bases short, with 24 bases between. The chain employs TRBV4-1 and TRBJ2-5; the D gene is possibly TRBD1 (6 bases). Sequencing input: peripheral blood. This receptor was identified in a woman in her twenties or thirties with acute or convalescent COVID-19. The CDR3 loop is CASSLQSGGLSGAQYF. Written as DNA, the CDR3 is TGCGCCAGCAGCCTCCAGTCCGGCGGACTCTCAGGGGCCCAGTACTTC.